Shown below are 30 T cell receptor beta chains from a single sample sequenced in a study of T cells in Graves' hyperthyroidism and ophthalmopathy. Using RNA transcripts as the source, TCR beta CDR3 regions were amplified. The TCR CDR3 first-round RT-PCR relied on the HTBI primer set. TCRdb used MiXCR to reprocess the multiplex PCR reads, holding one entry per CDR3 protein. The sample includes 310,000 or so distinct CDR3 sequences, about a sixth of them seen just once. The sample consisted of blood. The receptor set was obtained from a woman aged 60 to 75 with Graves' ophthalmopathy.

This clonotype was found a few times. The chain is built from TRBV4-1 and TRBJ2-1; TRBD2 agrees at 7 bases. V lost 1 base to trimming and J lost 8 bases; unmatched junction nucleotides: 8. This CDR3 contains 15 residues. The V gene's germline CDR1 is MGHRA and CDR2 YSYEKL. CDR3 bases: TGCGCCAGCAGCCAAGTGCCGGGAGGAGTCGATGAGCAGTTCTTC. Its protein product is CASSQVPGGVDEQFF.

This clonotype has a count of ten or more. CDR3: CASSRSRDRVPYF. CDR3 DNA sequence: TGTGCCAGCAGCCGCAGTCGGGACAGGGTACCGTACTTC. The chain uses TRBV7-9 and TRBJ2-5; 9 bases map to TRBD1. Trimming took 5 bases from V and 13 from J; bases not matched to a gene: 11. Germline V gives CDR1 SEHNR, CDR2 FQNEAQ (reference sequence). CDR3 length equals 13 residues.

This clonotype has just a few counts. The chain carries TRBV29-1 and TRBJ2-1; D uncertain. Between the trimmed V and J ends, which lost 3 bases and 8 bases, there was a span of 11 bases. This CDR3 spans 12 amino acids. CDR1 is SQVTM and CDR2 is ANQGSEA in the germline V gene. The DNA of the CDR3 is TGCAGCGTTGATGAGTTCCGGGATGAGCAGTTCTTC. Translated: CSVDEFRDEQFF.

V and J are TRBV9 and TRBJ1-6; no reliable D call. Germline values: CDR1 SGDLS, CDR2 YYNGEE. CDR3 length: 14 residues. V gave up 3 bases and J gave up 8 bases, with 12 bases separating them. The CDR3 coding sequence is TGTGCCAGCAGCGACCGACCCTTTGATTCACCCCTCCACTTT. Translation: CASSDRPFDSPLHF.

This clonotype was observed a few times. CDR3 nucleotides: TGTGCCAGCAGCCAAGATTATAGGGAGCCCCAGCATTTT. It codes for CASSQDYREPQHF. The chain carries TRBV4-2 and TRBJ1-5, with unresolved D. Trimming took 0 bases from V and 8 from J, leaving 8 bases between them. CDR1 and CDR2 from the germline V gene are LGHNA and YNFKEQ. This CDR3 is built from 13 residues.

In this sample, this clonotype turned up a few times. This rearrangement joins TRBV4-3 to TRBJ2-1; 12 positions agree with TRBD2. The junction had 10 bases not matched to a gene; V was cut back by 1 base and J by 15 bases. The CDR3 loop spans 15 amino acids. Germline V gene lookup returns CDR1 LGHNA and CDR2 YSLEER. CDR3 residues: CASSQVGLAGGSAFF. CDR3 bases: TGCGCCAGCAGCCAAGTAGGCCTAGCGGGAGGGTCTGCGTTCTTC.

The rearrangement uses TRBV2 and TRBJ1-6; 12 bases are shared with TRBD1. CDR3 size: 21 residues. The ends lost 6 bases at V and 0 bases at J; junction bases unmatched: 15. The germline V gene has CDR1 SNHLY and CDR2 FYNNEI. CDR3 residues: CASRAGTGGTARSSYNSPLHF. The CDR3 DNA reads TGTGCCAGCAGAGCCGGGACAGGGGGCACTGCACGGAGCTCCTATAATTCACCCCTCCACTTT.

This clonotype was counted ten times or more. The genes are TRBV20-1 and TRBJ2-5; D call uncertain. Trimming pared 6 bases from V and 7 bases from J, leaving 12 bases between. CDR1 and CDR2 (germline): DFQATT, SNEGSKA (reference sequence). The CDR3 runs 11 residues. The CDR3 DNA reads TGCAGTGCCCCCACATTCATGACCCAGTACTTC. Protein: CSAPTFMTQYF.

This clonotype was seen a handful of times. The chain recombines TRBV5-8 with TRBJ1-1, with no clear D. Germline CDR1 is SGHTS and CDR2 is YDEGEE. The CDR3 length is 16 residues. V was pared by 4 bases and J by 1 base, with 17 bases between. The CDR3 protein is CASSPTPTGTNTEAFF. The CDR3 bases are TGTGCCAGCAGCCCGACACCGACGGGAACGAACACTGAAGCTTTCTTT.

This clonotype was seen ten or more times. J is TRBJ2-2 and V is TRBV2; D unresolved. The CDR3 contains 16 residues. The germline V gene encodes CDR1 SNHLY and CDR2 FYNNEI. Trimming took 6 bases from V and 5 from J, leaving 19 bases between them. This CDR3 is CASRVQPRFGTGELFF. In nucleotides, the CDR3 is TGTGCCAGCAGGGTACAGCCTCGTTTCGGAACCGGGGAGCTGTTTTTT.

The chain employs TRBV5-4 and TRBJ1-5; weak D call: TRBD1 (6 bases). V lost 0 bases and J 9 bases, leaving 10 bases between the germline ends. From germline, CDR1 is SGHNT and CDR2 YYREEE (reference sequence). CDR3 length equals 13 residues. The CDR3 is CASSLEGERPQHF. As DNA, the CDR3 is TGTGCCAGCAGCTTGGAGGGGGAACGGCCCCAGCATTTT.

The chain's CDR3 is CASSATNTEAFF. The CDR3 region has the DNA TGTGCCAGTAGTGCGACGAACACTGAAGCTTTCTTT. The chain employs TRBV19 and TRBJ1-1; D is unresolved. The V and J ends lost 5 bases and 1 base respectively, with 5 bases between them. This CDR3 is built from 12 residues. Per germline, CDR1 LNHDA and CDR2 SQIVND (reference sequence).

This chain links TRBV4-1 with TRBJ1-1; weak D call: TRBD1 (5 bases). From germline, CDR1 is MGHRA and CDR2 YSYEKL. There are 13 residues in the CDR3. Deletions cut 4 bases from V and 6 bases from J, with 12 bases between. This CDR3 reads CASSRGRVPEAFF. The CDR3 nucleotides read TGCGCCAGCAGCCGGGGGAGAGTCCCTGAAGCTTTCTTT.

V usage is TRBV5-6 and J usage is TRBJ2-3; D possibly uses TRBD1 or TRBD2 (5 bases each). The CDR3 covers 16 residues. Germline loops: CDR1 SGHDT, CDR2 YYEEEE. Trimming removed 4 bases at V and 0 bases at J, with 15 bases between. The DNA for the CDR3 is TGTGCCAGCAGCGTTGGGACCCTTCAAAGCACAGATACGCAGTATTTT. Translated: CASSVGTLQSTDTQYF. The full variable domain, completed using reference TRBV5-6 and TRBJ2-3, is DAGVTQSPTHLIKTRGQQVTLRCSPKSGHDTVSWYQQALGQGPQFIFQYYEEEERQRGNFPDRFSGHQFPNYSSELNVNALLLGDSALYLCASSVGTLQSTDTQYFGPGTRLTVL.

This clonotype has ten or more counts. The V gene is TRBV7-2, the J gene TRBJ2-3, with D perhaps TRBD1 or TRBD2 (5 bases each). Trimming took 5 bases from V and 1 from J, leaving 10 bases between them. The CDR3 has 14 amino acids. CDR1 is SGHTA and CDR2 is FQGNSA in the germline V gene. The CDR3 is CASSDQGGTDTQYF. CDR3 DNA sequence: TGTGCCAGCAGCGACCAGGGAGGCACAGATACGCAGTATTTT.

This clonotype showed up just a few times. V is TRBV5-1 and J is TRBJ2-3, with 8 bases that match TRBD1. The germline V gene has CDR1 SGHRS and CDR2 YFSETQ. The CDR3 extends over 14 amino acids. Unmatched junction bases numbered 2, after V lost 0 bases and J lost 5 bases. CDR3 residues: CASSLAGTGDTQYF. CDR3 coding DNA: TGCGCCAGCAGCTTGGCAGGGACAGGAGATACGCAGTATTTT.

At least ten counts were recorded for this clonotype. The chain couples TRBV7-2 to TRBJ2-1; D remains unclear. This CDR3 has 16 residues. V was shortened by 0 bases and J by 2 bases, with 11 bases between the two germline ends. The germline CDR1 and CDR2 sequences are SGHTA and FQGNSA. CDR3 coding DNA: TGTGCCAGCAGCTTAGCGCCCTGGAGAGCCTACAATGAGCAGTTCTTC. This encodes CASSLAPWRAYNEQFF. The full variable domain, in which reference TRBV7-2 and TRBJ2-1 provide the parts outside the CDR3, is GAGVSQSPSNKVTEKGKDVELRCDPISGHTALYWYRQSLGQGLEFLIYFQGNSAPDKSGLPSDRFSAERTGGSVSTLTIQRTQQEDSAVYLCASSLAPWRAYNEQFFGPGTRLTVL.

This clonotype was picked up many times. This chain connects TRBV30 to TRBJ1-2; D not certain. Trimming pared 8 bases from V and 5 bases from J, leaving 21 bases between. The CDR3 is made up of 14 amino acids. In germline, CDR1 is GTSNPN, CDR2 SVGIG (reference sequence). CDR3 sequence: CALRPAGYGYGYTF. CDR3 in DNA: TGTGCCCTAAGGCCAGCCGGATATGGATATGGCTACACCTTC.

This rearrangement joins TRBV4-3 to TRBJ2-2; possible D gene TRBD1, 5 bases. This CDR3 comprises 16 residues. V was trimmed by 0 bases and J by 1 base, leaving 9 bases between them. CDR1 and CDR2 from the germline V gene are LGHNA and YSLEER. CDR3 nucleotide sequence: TGCGCCAGCAGCCAAGATGGGGCGCAGAACACCGGGGAGCTGTTTTTT. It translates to CASSQDGAQNTGELFF.

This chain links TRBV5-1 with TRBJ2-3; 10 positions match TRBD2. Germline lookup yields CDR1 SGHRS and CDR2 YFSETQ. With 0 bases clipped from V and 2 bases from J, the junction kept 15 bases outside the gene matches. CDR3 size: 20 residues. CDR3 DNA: TGCGCCAGCAGCTTGGGTTGGCGACTAGCGGGCCCGCAGAACACAGATACGCAGTATTTT. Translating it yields CASSLGWRLAGPQNTDTQYF.

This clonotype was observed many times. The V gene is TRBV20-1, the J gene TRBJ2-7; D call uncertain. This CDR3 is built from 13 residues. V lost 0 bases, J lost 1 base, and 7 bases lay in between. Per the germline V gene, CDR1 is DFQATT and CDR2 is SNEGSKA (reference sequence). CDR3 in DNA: TGCAGTGCTAGAGATGGGGATTCCTACGAGCAGTACTTC. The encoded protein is CSARDGDSYEQYF.

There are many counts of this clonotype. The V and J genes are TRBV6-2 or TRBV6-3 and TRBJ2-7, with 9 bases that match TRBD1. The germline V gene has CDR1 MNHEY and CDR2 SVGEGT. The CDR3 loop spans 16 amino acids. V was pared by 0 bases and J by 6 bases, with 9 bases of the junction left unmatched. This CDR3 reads CASSYSIWTGAGEQYF. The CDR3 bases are TGTGCCAGCAGTTACTCGATTTGGACAGGGGCTGGCGAGCAGTACTTC.

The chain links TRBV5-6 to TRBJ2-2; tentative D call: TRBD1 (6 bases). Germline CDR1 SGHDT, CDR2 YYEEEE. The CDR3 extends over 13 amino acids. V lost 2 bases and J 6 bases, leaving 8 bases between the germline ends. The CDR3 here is CASSLTGPGELFF. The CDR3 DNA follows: TGTGCCAGCAGCTTAACAGGGCCCGGGGAGCTGTTTTTT.

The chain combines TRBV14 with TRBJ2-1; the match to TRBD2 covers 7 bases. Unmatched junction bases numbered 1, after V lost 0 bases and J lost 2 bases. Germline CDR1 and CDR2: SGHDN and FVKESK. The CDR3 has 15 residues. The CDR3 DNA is TGTGCCAGCAGCCAAGACCGGGGGGCCTACAATGAGCAGTTCTTC. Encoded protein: CASSQDRGAYNEQFF.

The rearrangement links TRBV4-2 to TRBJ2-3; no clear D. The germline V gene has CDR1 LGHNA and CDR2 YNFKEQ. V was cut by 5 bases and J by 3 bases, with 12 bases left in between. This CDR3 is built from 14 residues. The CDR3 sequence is CASSLRSKTDTQYF. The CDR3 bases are TGTGCCAGCAGCTTACGCTCTAAGACAGATACGCAGTATTTT.

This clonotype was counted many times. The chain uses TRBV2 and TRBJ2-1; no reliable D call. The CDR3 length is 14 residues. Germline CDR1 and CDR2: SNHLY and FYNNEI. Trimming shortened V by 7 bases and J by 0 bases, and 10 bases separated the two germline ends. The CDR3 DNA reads TGTGCCAGCAACTCAGATAGCTCCTACAATGAGCAGTTCTTC. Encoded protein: CASNSDSSYNEQFF.

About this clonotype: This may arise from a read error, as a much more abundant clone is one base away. The CDR3 loop reads CASSPTRDDTGAFF. In DNA form, the CDR3 reads TGTGCCAGCTCACCGACGCGAGATGACACTGGAGCTTTCTTT. The gene calls are TRBV18 and TRBJ1-1; D is unclear. This CDR3 has 14 residues. The germline CDR1 and CDR2 sequences are KGHSH and LQKENI.

CDR3 loop: CASSLRTSGNDEQFF. The CDR3 DNA is TGTGCCAGCAGCCTCCGGACTAGCGGGAACGATGAGCAGTTCTTC. The chain links TRBV5-4 to TRBJ2-1; the match to TRBD2 covers 12 bases. V dropped 4 bases and J dropped 8; count of bases not matched to a gene: 7. The CDR3 totals 15 residues. The germline CDR1 and CDR2 sequences are SGHNT and YYREEE (reference sequence).

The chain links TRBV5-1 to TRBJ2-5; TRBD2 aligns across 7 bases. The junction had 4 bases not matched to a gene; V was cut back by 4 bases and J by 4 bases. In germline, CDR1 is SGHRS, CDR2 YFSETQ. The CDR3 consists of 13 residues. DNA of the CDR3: TGCGCCAGCAGCCGAGCGGGGCTAGAGACCCAGTACTTC. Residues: CASSRAGLETQYF.

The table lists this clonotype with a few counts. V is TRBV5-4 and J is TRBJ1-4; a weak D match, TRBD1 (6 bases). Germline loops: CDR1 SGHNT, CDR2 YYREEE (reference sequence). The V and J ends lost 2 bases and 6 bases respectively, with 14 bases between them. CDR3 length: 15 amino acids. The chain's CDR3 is CASSLRGGSYEKLFF. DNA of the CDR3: TGTGCCAGCAGCTTACGTGGGGGCTCATATGAAAAACTGTTTTTT.